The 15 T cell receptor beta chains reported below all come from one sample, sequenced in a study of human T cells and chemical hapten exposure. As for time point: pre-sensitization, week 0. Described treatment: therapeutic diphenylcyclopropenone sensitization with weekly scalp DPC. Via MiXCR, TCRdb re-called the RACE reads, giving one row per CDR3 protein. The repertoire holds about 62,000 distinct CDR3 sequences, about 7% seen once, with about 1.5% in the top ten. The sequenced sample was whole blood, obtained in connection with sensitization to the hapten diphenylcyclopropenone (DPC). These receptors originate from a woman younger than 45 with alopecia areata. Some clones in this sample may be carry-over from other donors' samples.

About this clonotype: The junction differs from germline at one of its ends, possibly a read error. The CDR3 region is CASSLRAGTKEETQSF. The CDR3 nucleotides read TGTGCCAGCTCACTACGGGCCGGGACTAAAGAAGAGACCCAGTCCTTC. This chain joins TRBV18 and TRBJ2-5; TRBD2 matches at 7 bases. Germline CDR1 reads KGHSH; CDR2 reads LQKENI. The length of the CDR3 is 16 residues.

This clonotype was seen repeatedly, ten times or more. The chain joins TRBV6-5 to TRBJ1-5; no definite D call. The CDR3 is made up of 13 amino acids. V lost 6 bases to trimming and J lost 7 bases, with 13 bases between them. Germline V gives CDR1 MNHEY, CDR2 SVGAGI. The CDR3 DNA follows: TGTGCCAGCAGGCCAGACAAATCGCAGCCCCAGCATTTT. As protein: CASRPDKSQPQHF.

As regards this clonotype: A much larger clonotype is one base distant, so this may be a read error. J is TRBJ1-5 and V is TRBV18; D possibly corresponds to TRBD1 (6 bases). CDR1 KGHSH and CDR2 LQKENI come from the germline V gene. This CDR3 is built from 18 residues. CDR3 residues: CASPPVRVGGGGNQPQHF. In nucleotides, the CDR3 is TGTGCCAGCCCACCGGTCCGAGTGGGGGGCGGGGGCAATCAGCCCCAGCATTTT.

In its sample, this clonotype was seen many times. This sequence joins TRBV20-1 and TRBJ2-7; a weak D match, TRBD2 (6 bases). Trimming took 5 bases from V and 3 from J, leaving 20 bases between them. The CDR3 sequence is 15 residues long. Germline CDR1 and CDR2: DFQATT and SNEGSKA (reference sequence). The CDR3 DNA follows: TGCAGTGCTCTGAGGGACTCCGGGGCCCTCTACGAGCAGTACTTC. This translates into CSALRDSGALYEQYF.

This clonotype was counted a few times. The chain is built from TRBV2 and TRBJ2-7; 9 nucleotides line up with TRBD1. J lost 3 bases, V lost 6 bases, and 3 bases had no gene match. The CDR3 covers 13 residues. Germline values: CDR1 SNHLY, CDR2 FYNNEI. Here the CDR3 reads CASRVDRGYEQYF. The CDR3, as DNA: TGTGCCAGCAGGGTGGACAGGGGCTACGAGCAGTACTTC.

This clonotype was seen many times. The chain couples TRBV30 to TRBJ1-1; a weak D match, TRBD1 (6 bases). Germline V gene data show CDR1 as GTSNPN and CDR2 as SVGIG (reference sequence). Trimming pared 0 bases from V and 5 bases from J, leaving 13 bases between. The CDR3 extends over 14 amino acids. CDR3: CAWSVGQPWTEAFF. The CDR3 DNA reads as TGTGCCTGGAGTGTAGGACAGCCCTGGACTGAAGCTTTCTTT.

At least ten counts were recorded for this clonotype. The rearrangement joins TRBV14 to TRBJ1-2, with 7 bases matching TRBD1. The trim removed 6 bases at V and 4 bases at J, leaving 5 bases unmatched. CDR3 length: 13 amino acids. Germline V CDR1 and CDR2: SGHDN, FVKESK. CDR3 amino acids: CASSHDRAYGYTF. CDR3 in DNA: TGTGCCAGCAGTCACGACAGGGCCTATGGCTACACCTTC.

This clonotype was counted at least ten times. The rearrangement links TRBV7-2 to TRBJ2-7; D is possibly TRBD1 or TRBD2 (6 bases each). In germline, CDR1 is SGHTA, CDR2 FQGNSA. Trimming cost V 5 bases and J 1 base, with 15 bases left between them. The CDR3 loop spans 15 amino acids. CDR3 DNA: TGTGCCAGCAGCCGAACGGGGGCACTTTCCTACGAGCAGTACTTC. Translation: CASSRTGALSYEQYF.

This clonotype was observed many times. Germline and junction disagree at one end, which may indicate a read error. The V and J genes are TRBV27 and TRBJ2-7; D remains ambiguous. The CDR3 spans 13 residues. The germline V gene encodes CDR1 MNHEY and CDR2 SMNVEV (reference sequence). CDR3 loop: CASSWGASYERYF. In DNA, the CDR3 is TGTGCCAGCAGTTGGGGTGCCTCCTACGAGCGGTACTTC.

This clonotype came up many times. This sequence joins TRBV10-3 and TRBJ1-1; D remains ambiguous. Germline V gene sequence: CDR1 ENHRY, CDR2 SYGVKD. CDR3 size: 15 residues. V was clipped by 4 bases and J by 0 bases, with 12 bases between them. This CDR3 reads CAISGHLGMNTEAFF. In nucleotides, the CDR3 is TGTGCCATCAGTGGACACTTGGGCATGAACACTGAAGCTTTCTTT.

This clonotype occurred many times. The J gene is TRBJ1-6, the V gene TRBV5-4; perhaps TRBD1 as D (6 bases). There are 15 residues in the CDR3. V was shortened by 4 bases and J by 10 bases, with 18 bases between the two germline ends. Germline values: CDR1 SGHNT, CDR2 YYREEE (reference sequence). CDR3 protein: CASSHGVGAGSPLHF. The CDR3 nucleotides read TGTGCCAGCAGCCACGGGGTGGGGGCAGGATCACCCCTCCACTTT.

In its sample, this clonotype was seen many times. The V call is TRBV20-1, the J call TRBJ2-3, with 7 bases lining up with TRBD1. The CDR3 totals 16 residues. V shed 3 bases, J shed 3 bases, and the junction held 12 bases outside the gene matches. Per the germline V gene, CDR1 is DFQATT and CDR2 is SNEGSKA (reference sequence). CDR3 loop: CSASPTGAGWTDTQYF. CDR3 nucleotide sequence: TGCAGTGCTAGTCCAACAGGGGCGGGTTGGACAGATACGCAGTATTTT.

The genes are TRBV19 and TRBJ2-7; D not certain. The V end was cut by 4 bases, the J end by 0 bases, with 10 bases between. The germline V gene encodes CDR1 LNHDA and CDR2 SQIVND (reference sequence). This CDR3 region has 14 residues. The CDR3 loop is CASSTFGPSYEQYF. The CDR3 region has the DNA TGTGCCAGTAGTACGTTCGGGCCCTCCTACGAGCAGTACTTC.

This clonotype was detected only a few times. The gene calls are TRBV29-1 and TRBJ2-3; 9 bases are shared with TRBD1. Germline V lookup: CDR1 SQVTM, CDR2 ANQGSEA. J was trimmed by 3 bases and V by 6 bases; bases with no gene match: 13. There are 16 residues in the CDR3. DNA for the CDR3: TGCAGCGTAGCCACCACCGGGACAGGGAGGACAGATACGCAGTATTTT. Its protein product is CSVATTGTGRTDTQYF.

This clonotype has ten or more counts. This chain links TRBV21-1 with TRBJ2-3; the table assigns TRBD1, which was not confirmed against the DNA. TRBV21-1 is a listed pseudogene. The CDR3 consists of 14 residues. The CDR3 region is CASSKGDSTDTQYF. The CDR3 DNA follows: TGTGCCAGCAGCAAGGGGGATTCTACAGATACGCAGTATTTT.